These T cell receptor beta chains were read from a single sample in a study of blood T cell repertoires in COVID-19. Only in-frame clones appear in the TCRdb table, and some are missing; sequencing was by immunoSEQ multiplex PCR. In the table there are about 350,000 clones, almost 90% of which are singletons. Sequencing input: PBMCs or T cells enriched from blood (not recorded which). Every receptor here comes from a woman aged 25-40 years who had been exposed to COVID-19. Both conserved end residues are part of each CDR3. Fields, in order: J gene, CDR3 length, D gene, clone size, V gene, CDR3 protein, CDR3 DNA. The D gene is left open where the match is weak. Clone size is not always given. Where it is, it says once, few, many or a class for expanded clones.

j_call: TRBJ1-2; cdr3_length: 13; d_call: -; clone_size: few; v_call: TRBV28; cdr3_aa: CASKHGSNYGYTF; cdr3_nt: TGTGCCAGCAAACATGGCAGTAACTATGGCTACACCTTC
j_call: TRBJ2-7; cdr3_length: 14; d_call: -; clone_size: -; v_call: TRBV5-1; cdr3_aa: CASSLRGARDEQYF; cdr3_nt: TGCGCCAGCAGCTTGCGGGGGGCCAGGGACGAGCAGTACTTC
j_call: TRBJ2-7; cdr3_length: 14; d_call: -; clone_size: once; v_call: TRBV5-1; cdr3_aa: CASSRDRPTYEQYF; cdr3_nt: TGCGCCAGCAGCCGCGACAGGCCAACCTACGAGCAGTACTTC
j_call: TRBJ2-1; cdr3_length: 15; d_call: TRBD2; clone_size: -; v_call: TRBV7-8; cdr3_aa: CASSLDGRAVNEQFF; cdr3_nt: TGTGCCAGCAGCTTAGACGGGAGGGCGGTAAATGAGCAGTTCTTC
j_call: TRBJ1-1; cdr3_length: 16; d_call: -; clone_size: -; v_call: TRBV7-9; cdr3_aa: CASSSSRSQGDTEAFF; cdr3_nt: TGTGCCAGCAGCTCCTCGCGGTCCCAGGGCGACACTGAAGCTTTCTTT
j_call: TRBJ1-2; cdr3_length: 14; d_call: -; clone_size: once; v_call: TRBV27; cdr3_aa: CASSLGLGGYGYTF; cdr3_nt: TGTGCCAGCAGTTTAGGTCTGGGAGGCTATGGCTACACCTTC
j_call: TRBJ2-4; cdr3_length: 16; d_call: -; clone_size: -; v_call: TRBV9; cdr3_aa: CASSASGTLAKNIQYF; cdr3_nt: TGTGCCAGCAGCGCCTCCGGGACACTAGCCAAAAACATTCAGTACTTC
j_call: TRBJ2-1; cdr3_length: 11; d_call: -; clone_size: -; v_call: TRBV5-1; cdr3_aa: CASSFSLEQFF; cdr3_nt: TGCGCCAGCAGCTTTAGCTTGGAGCAGTTCTTC
j_call: TRBJ2-1; cdr3_length: 15; d_call: TRBD2; clone_size: -; v_call: TRBV10-3; cdr3_aa: CAISGTSDMLGEQFF; cdr3_nt: TGTGCCATCAGTGGGACTAGCGACATGTTAGGTGAGCAGTTCTTC
j_call: TRBJ2-7; cdr3_length: 12; d_call: -; clone_size: -; v_call: TRBV15; cdr3_aa: CATSTTGSEQYF; cdr3_nt: TGTGCCACCAGCACCACAGGGTCCGAGCAGTACTTC
j_call: TRBJ2-2; cdr3_length: 17; d_call: TRBD2; clone_size: -; v_call: TRBV11-3; cdr3_aa: CASSLGATSGTTGELFF; cdr3_nt: TGTGCCAGCAGCTTAGGTGCGACTAGCGGGACAACCGGGGAGCTGTTTTTT
j_call: TRBJ2-7; cdr3_length: 15; d_call: -; clone_size: once; v_call: TRBV24-1; cdr3_aa: CATSDQASPLGEQYF; cdr3_nt: TGTGCCACCAGTGACCAGGCTAGCCCGTTAGGCGAGCAGTACTTC
j_call: TRBJ1-2; cdr3_length: 14; d_call: -; clone_size: -; v_call: TRBV30; cdr3_aa: CAWSFYSSVAGYTF; cdr3_nt: TGTGCCTGGAGTTTTTACTCGAGCGTGGCTGGCTACACCTTC
j_call: TRBJ2-6; cdr3_length: 14; d_call: -; clone_size: -; v_call: TRBV5-1; cdr3_aa: CASSLNGETNVLTF; cdr3_nt: TGCGCCAGCAGCTTGAATGGAGAGACCAACGTCCTGACTTTC
j_call: TRBJ1-6; cdr3_length: 11; d_call: TRBD1; clone_size: -; v_call: TRBV20-1; cdr3_aa: CSARGDSPLHF; cdr3_nt: TGCAGTGCCAGGGGGGATTCACCCCTCCACTTT
j_call: TRBJ1-5; cdr3_length: 13; d_call: -; clone_size: -; v_call: TRBV6-2/TRBV6-3; cdr3_aa: CASSLIGDQPQHF; cdr3_nt: TGTGCCAGCAGTTTAATCGGGGATCAGCCCCAGCATTTT
j_call: TRBJ1-1; cdr3_length: 11; d_call: -; clone_size: -; v_call: TRBV19; cdr3_aa: CASKQNTEAFF; cdr3_nt: TGTGCCAGTAAACAGAACACTGAAGCTTTCTTT
j_call: TRBJ1-4; cdr3_length: 19; d_call: TRBD1; clone_size: -; v_call: TRBV24-1; cdr3_aa: CATSDSGTGRAGGLEKLFF; cdr3_nt: TGTGCCACCAGTGATTCCGGGACAGGTCGCGCGGGTGGATTGGAAAAACTGTTTTTT
j_call: TRBJ2-2; cdr3_length: 18; d_call: -; clone_size: -; v_call: TRBV4-2; cdr3_aa: CASSYPNPGQANTGELFF; cdr3_nt: TGTGCCAGCAGCTACCCTAACCCAGGACAAGCGAACACCGGGGAGCTGTTTTTT
j_call: TRBJ1-1; cdr3_length: 15; d_call: -; clone_size: -; v_call: TRBV28; cdr3_aa: CASSFPQGRNTEAFF; cdr3_nt: TGTGCCAGCAGTTTCCCACAGGGTCGGAACACTGAAGCTTTCTTT
j_call: TRBJ2-7; cdr3_length: 15; d_call: TRBD2; clone_size: -; v_call: TRBV13; cdr3_aa: CASSSSGVSSYEQYF; cdr3_nt: TGTGCCAGCAGCTCTAGCGGAGTGAGCTCCTACGAGCAGTACTTC
j_call: TRBJ2-7; cdr3_length: 15; d_call: -; clone_size: -; v_call: TRBV18; cdr3_aa: CASSRTRDGSYEQYF; cdr3_nt: TGTGCCAGCTCTCGCACTAGGGATGGCTCCTACGAGCAGTACTTC
j_call: TRBJ2-2; cdr3_length: 17; d_call: TRBD1; clone_size: -; v_call: TRBV20-1; cdr3_aa: CSASGLSQGANTGELFF; cdr3_nt: TGCAGTGCTAGTGGCTTGTCCCAGGGGGCGAACACCGGGGAGCTGTTTTTT